Sequencing of this T cell receptor beta chain was carried out in a study of shared clonotypes between healthy human individuals. On this clone: Other DNA sequences in this sample translate to the same CDR3.

Data came from immunoSEQ multiplex PCR; TCRdb stores just in-frame clones and leaves some out. In the table there are roughly 2,300,000 clones, just under 95% of which are singletons. The sample taken for sequencing was naive CD4+ T cells from PBMCs. Subset defined: CD45RA+ positively selected. The sequence came from a young man in good health. Some clones in this sample may be carry-over from other donors' samples.

The CDR3 nucleotides are TGCGCCAGCAGCTTGGGGACTAGCGGGAGGGCCTACGAGCAGTACTTC. Protein sequence: CASSLGTSGRAYEQYF. The chain couples TRBV5-1 to TRBJ2-7, with 15 nucleotides matching TRBD2. The germline CDR1 and CDR2 sequences are SGHRS and YFSETQ. V lost 0 bases, J lost 2 bases, and 0 bases stayed unmatched. The CDR3 length is 16 residues. Full variable domain (outside the CDR3, taken from reference TRBV5-1 and TRBJ2-7): KAGVTQTPRYLIKTRGQQVTLSCSPISGHRSVSWYQQTPGQGLQFLFEYFSETQRNKGNFPGRFSGRQFSNSRSEMNVSTLELGDSALYLCASSLGTSGRAYEQYFGPGTRLTVT.